The sequence of this T cell receptor beta chain was determined in a study of OX40 agonist ivuxolimab in advanced cancers. In the study overall: With ivuxolimab, an agonistic anti-OX40 (CD134) antibody, patients were treated. Patient treatment consisted of intravenous ivuxolimab administration every 2 weeks at 0.01 to 10 mg/kg.

Per the germline V gene, CDR1 is SGHDT and CDR2 is YYEEEE. The ends lost 4 bases at V and 3 bases at J; junction bases unmatched: 4. The CDR3 is made up of 16 amino acids. Study-level points and caveats: The average count of expanded clones was higher among CD8+ T cells than among CD4+.

Note on this clone: Its matching antigen is unknown.

Sequenced by immunoSEQ multiplex PCR; TCRdb stores in-frame clones only, minus some. The data hold about 40,000 clones, with around 89% observed a single time. The chain links TRBV5-6 to TRBJ2-3, with TRBD2 matching over 14 bases. The sample consisted of CD4+ or CD8+ T cells sorted from blood, taken in a trial of the OX40 agonist ivuxolimab. This sequence originates from an adult with an advanced solid tumor such as melanoma, head and neck, liver or kidney cancer. The CDR3 region has the DNA TGTGCCAGCAGCCTAGGACTAGCGGGAGGAACAGATACGCAGTATTTT. Amino acids: CASSLGLAGGTDTQYF.